This T cell receptor beta chain was profiled in a study of shared clonotypes between healthy human individuals (dated by TCRdb to the early 2020s). With regard to the full study: A few men and a couple of women, aged 18 to 49 years, made up the cohort. For each donor, three plates each were used for CD4 naive and CD4 memory, two plates were used for CD8 naive, and one plate was used for CD8 memory. The study deeply sequenced blood TCR repertoires of about 5 healthy adults to estimate repertoire size and the extent of clonotype sharing between individuals. To increase sequencing depth and limit assay-specific biases, different laboratories used diverse techniques to prepare libraries and sequence TCR repertoires. Each donor's leukapheresis produced roughly between roughly 0.85 and 10 billion PBMCs.

The donors were healthy, HIV-negative adults with no recently reported acute infections or vaccinations. All donors were Caucasian adults living in Nashville, Tennessee, USA. CD4+ T cells were enriched through magnetic negative selection, after which naive cells were positively selected on CD45RA and the remaining negative fraction served as the memory subset. Blood was obtained by leukapheresis, after which PBMCs were separated by Ficoll-Histopaque density gradient centrifugation and cryopreserved in liquid nitrogen vapor phase. Analytical flow cytometry was used to check the purity and quantity of each magnetically sorted T cell population. Each sorted fraction had its genomic DNA isolated and then quantified by UV absorbance on a Nanodrop 2000c. From the cysteine through the phenylalanine, the CDR3 covers 15 amino acids. Of all the DNA, just the CDR3 is kept, 45 bases in frame from base 1. The germline V gene provides CDR1 SGDLS and CDR2 YYNGEE. V was cut back by 3 bases and J by 4 bases, leaving a gap of 16 bases between them.

Using the deep immunoSEQ assay, multiplex PCR amplified TCR CDR3 regions from genomic DNA. Extracted genomic DNA from each cell subset was distributed evenly across all wells of several immunoSEQ 96-well plates, and each plate was treated as a replicate. For sorted subsets, each replicate PCR was loaded with about 0.2 ug genomic DNA, equivalent to approximately 27,000 T cell genomes. The purified libraries were quantified using a Qubit 3.0 fluorometer, sized with a Bioanalyzer 2100, and then quantified again using the KAPA Library Quantification kit. A separate single-read 150-cycle Illumina NextSeq 550 flow cell was used to sequence each immunoSEQ 96-well plate. The authors processed their data as follows. Because the immunoSEQ output included only junctional sequences and no quality scores, the filtering could not be the same as the filtering used for full-length reads. To assign V/J genes and CDR3, sequences were annotated against IMGT germline references using PyIR, a Python wrapper for IgBLAST v1.9. Reads were removed for weak V/J assignments (E-value above 1e-6), missing CDR3, stop codons, out-of-frame junctions, or ambiguous translated residues. V3J clonotypes were defined as sequences sharing an identical inferred V gene, J gene, and CDR3 amino acid sequence. The percentage overlap between two repertoires was calculated by dividing the number of shared unique clonotypes by the size of the smaller repertoire. Repertoire richness was assessed with RTK rarefaction, the Chao1 estimator, and Recon v2.1 estimates of unobserved clonotypes. Generation probabilities for all TCRbeta clonotypes obtained by the gDNA method from a handful of donors were computed using OLGA. The immuneACCESS repertoire file appears here via TCRdb, limited to in-frame rearrangements. These files lack a portion of the clones; in checked studies, under half of the deficit traces to unresolved V genes, and the cause of the others is not known. V and J calls and clone size are copied from that table; D and trimming were computed from the DNA. This sample holds 2.5 million or so clones; over 85% were observed only once. Clones ranked in the top ten supply over 0.12% of the sample.

Turning to this clone: This clone's antigen is unknown. No qualities accompany the bases; no much larger clone lies one base away.

On the study overall, not on this receptor specifically: Naive subsets generally had larger estimated clonotype richness than memory subsets did. Rarefaction of sorted-subset datasets indicated incomplete sequencing despite the large sequencing depth. Sampling was restricted to blood, and TCR repertoires in tissue are likely to differ from TCR repertoires in blood. The genetic and exposure-history diversity represented was limited by the small number of donors. Higher generation probabilities were observed for clonotypes shared by all four sorted-subset donors than for non-shared clonotypes. Pairwise subsampling indicated that sequencing depth was expected to affect the degree of clonotype sharing among donors. Sharing across four donors was observed for approximately 4.6% of naive CD4, 3.5% of naive CD8, over 2% of memory CD4, and about 0.4% of memory CD8 clonotypes.

This chain is built from TRBV9 and TRBJ1-1, and the D gene may be TRBD1, 5 bases matching. This TCR came from a man between 18 and 35 years old in good health. The sequencing sample was made of naive CD4+ T cells sorted from blood. The cell subset or site label corresponds to: CD45RA+ positively selected. The CDR3 region: CASSEPGRGVTEAFF. In nucleotides, the sequence is TGTGCCAGCAGCGAGCCGGGACGGGGGGTCACTGAAGCTTTCTTT.